This T cell receptor (beta chain) was recovered during a study of stem cell transplantation in POMP-related autoinflammatory disease. Study-wide points: In patients with PRAID, every analyzed T-cell subset tended to show lower diversity and higher clonality. In PRAID patients, the number of distinct TRB V-J gene pairings was restricted.

Concerning this clone: Its antigen is unidentified.

This CDR3 contains 15 residues. V shed 0 bases and J shed 4 bases, with 13 bases lying between them. Germline V gene lookup returns CDR1 MGHRA and CDR2 YSYEKL. Assay used: immunoSEQ multiplex PCR; TCRdb lists only in-frame clones, some missing. The repertoire holds over 60,000 clones, roughly 88% seen once, with around 0.72% in the top ten. The sample here was CD4+ T cells from PBMCs, taken after stem cell transplantation. The receptor was isolated from a human patient with POMP-related autoinflammation and immune dysregulation (PRAID). Some of the T cells may derive from the graft donor. This chain connects TRBV4-1 to TRBJ2-7; no definite D call. CDR3 bases: TGCGCCAGCAGCCAAGATGAACAGCTTGGATACGAGCAGTACGTC. Translating gives CASSQDEQLGYEQYV.